This section outlines one TCR beta chain sequence together with its context. Its specificity is not known. Per the germline V gene, CDR1 is MNHNS and CDR2 is SASEGT. The CDR3 sequence is 15 residues long. The V end lost 4 bases, the J end lost 1 base, and 14 bases lay between the germline ends. The data derive from a study of graft-versus-host responses after intestinal transplantation. Findings and limits, study-wide: The marrow of recipients harbored GvH clones, and ileum or blood showed some of them first.

Profiling relied on immunoSEQ multiplex PCR, and the TCRdb table lists in-frame clones only, not all of them. The sample includes about 96,000 clones, about nine tenths of them seen just once. The chain uses TRBV6-1 and TRBJ2-7; D call uncertain. This clonotype was sampled from a human donor who received an intestinal transplant. Sample: unstimulated CD4+ T cells sorted from spleen or lymph node cells, taken before intestinal transplant. The CDR3 is CASSVTRSQSYEQYF. DNA of the CDR3: TGTGCCAGCAGTGTAACAAGGTCCCAGTCCTACGAGCAGTACTTC.